The 22 T cell receptor beta chains below were found in one sample sequenced in a study of T cell repertoires in cytomegalovirus infection. TCRdb processed the reads anew with MiXCR; each CDR3 protein has one entry. This table has about 500,000 distinct CDR3 sequences, 33% appearing once. Which antigens these TCRs recognize remains unknown. Specimen: cultured PBMCs, collected from culture after CMV antigen stimulation. These receptors were collected from a human donor in good health (CMV status not recorded). Some clones in this sample may be carry-over from other donors' samples.

The chain is built from TRBV19 and TRBJ2-1; a weak D match, TRBD1 (6 bases). Per the germline V gene, CDR1 is LNHDA and CDR2 is SQIVND (reference sequence). The CDR3 extends over 15 amino acids. The DNA for the CDR3 is TGTTCTACAGGCCCCGGGACAATAATTAGGCATGAGCAGTTCTTC. Amino acids: CSTGPGTIIRHEQFF.

Only one count was recorded for this clonotype. This sequence joins TRBV5-4 and TRBJ2-7; D assignment may be TRBD1 or TRBD2 (5 bases each). V dropped 4 bases and J dropped 4 bases, with 15 bases sitting between them. CDR1 and CDR2 from the germline V gene are SGHNT and YYREEE (reference sequence). The CDR3 totals 14 residues. The CDR3, as DNA: TGTGCCAGCAGCCCTAGCTACAGGAGTTACGAGCAGTACTTC. This translates into CASSPSYRSYEQYF.

The DNA of the CDR3 is TGTGCCAGCAGGACACCGGGGCTGAAATACCCCTACGAGCAGTACTTC. Encoded protein: CASRTPGLKYPYEQYF. The chain carries TRBV28 and TRBJ2-7; D could derive from TRBD1 or TRBD2 (5 bases each). Trimming left V 6 bases short and J 2 bases short, with 20 bases between. Germline CDR1 is MDHEN and CDR2 is SYDVKM. The CDR3 is made up of 16 amino acids. The whole variable domain, filled in from reference TRBV28 and TRBJ2-7, reads DVKVTQSSRYLVKRTGEKVFLECVQDMDHENMFWYRQDPGLGLRLIYFSYDVKMKEKGDIPEGYSVSREKKERFSLILESASTNQTSMYLCASRTPGLKYPYEQYFGPGTRLTVT.

The rearrangement links TRBV3-1 to TRBJ2-7, with D uncertain. Per germline, CDR1 LGHDT and CDR2 YNNKEL (reference sequence). The CDR3 spans 11 residues. The V gene lost 8 bases and the J gene lost 7 bases, with 12 bases spanning the gap. The CDR3, as DNA: TGTGCCAGCTCGATCGAGGATGAGCAGTACTTC. Translation gives CASSIEDEQYF.

The chain recombines TRBV11-2 with TRBJ2-2; the D is unclear. The CDR3 is 13 residues long. Germline CDR1 SGHAT, CDR2 FQNNGV. V was trimmed by 1 base and J by 8 bases, leaving 8 bases between them. Here the CDR3 reads CASSLVVTGELFF. CDR3 bases: TGTGCCAGCAGCTTAGTCGTAACAGGGGAGCTGTTTTTT.

This chain connects TRBV7-2 to TRBJ2-3; unclear D gene. This CDR3 spans 17 amino acids. V was shortened by 1 base and J by 0 bases, with 14 bases between the two germline ends. The germline CDR1 and CDR2 sequences are SGHTA and FQGNSA. The CDR3 bases are TGTGCCAGCAGCTTAGGAGTGGCAGCACCTAGCACAGATACGCAGTATTTT. Translated: CASSLGVAAPSTDTQYF.

This clonotype was observed a handful of times. J is TRBJ2-2 and V is TRBV12-3 or TRBV12-4; the D gene is possibly TRBD2 (5 bases). V was pared by 7 bases and J by 4 bases, with 10 bases between. The CDR3 sequence is 13 residues long. The CDR3, as DNA: TGTGCCAGCATTTCGGGGTTCACCGGGGAGCTGTTTTTT. It yields the protein CASISGFTGELFF.

The sample holds many counts of this clonotype. This chain uses TRBV6-1 with TRBJ1-5; the D is unclear. CDR3 size: 16 residues. Germline V gene lookup returns CDR1 MNHNS and CDR2 SASEGT. The V and J ends lost 4 bases and 3 bases respectively, with 16 bases between them. The CDR3 DNA is TGTGCCAGCAGTGCTCAATCGAGAGGGTTCAATCAGCCCCAGCATTTT. It specifies CASSAQSRGFNQPQHF.

V and J are TRBV20-1 and TRBJ2-7, with 8 bases matching TRBD2. Germline CDR1 is DFQATT and CDR2 is SNEGSKA (reference sequence). This CDR3 is 13 amino acids long. V shed 4 bases, J shed 3 bases, and the junction held 5 bases outside the gene matches. CDR3: CSATTSGNYEQYV. The CDR3 coding sequence is TGCAGTGCTACCACTAGCGGTAACTACGAGCAGTACGTC.

This clonotype was seen repeatedly, ten times or more. The V and J genes are TRBV7-2 and TRBJ2-7; possibly TRBD2 for D (5 bases). Germline CDR1 SGHTA, CDR2 FQGNSA. Deletions cut 3 bases from V and 2 bases from J, with 11 bases between. The CDR3 is 14 amino acids. Here the CDR3 reads CASSFRSGAYEQYV. As DNA, the CDR3 is TGTGCCAGCAGCTTTCGGAGCGGCGCCTACGAGCAGTACGTC.

The chain links TRBV7-2 to TRBJ2-1; TRBD1 might be the D (7 bases). The CDR3 runs to 15 residues. Germline values: CDR1 SGHTA, CDR2 FQGNSA. Trimming shortened V by 5 bases and J by 1 base, and 12 bases separated the two germline ends. The CDR3 loop reads CASSQGGQSYNEQFF. The CDR3 region has the DNA TGTGCCAGCAGCCAGGGGGGACAGTCCTACAATGAGCAGTTCTTC.

This clonotype was detected a few times. The genes are TRBV7-2 and TRBJ2-7, with D possibly being TRBD1 (5 bases). Germline CDR1 and CDR2: SGHTA and FQGNSA. V lost 5 bases and J 2 bases, leaving 16 bases between the germline ends. CDR3 length equals 15 residues. The CDR3 sequence: CASSEAGSPTYEQYF. The CDR3 region has the DNA TGTGCCAGCAGCGAAGCAGGGTCCCCGACCTACGAGCAGTACTTC.

The chain uses TRBV7-6 and TRBJ2-7; 12 nucleotides align to TRBD2. Germline V gene sequence: CDR1 SGHVS, CDR2 FNYEAQ. The CDR3 has 17 residues. The trim removed 2 bases at V and 4 bases at J, leaving 9 bases unmatched. The CDR3 DNA reads TGTGCCAGCAGCTTATTACCGACTAGCGGGAGTCGGTACGAGCAGTACTTC. Translated, it gives CASSLLPTSGSRYEQYF.

This clonotype showed up many times. The gene calls are TRBV28 and TRBJ1-2; unclear D gene. This CDR3 contains 14 residues. CDR1 and CDR2 from the germline V gene are MDHEN and SYDVKM. Deletions cut 3 bases from V and 2 bases from J, with 10 bases between. The CDR3 sequence: CASSFSTANYGYTF. Written as DNA, the CDR3 is TGTGCCAGCAGTTTTTCCACAGCGAACTATGGCTACACCTTC.

The rearrangement links TRBV28 to TRBJ1-1; D gene unclear. Between the trimmed V and J ends, which lost 2 bases and 1 base, there was a span of 11 bases. The CDR3 spans 15 residues. CDR1 and CDR2 (germline): MDHEN, SYDVKM. CDR3 coding DNA: TGTGCCAGCAGTTTAGGGGTTACAGAGAACACTGAAGCTTTCTTT. Translation gives CASSLGVTENTEAFF.

The gene calls are TRBV6-1 and TRBJ2-3, with a possible D match to TRBD1 (5 bases). The V end lost 8 bases, the J end lost 6 bases, and 12 bases lay between the germline ends. Germline values: CDR1 MNHNS, CDR2 SASEGT. This CDR3 comprises 12 residues. The CDR3 DNA reads TGTGCCAGCCGACAGATCACGGATACGCAGTATTTT. The encoded protein is CASRQITDTQYF.

J is TRBJ1-2 and V is TRBV6-2 or TRBV6-3, with TRBD1 identical over 10 bases. Germline V gene sequence: CDR1 MNHEY, CDR2 SVGEGT. The CDR3 runs to 18 residues. The V and J ends lost 0 bases and 2 bases, in that order; junction bases with no gene match: 9. Here the CDR3 DNA reads TGTGCCAGCAGTTACTCGAGAAGGGACAGGGGTTCCAACTATGGCTACACCTTC. Its protein product is CASSYSRRDRGSNYGYTF.

This clonotype was seen only a few times. The chain recombines TRBV28 with TRBJ2-7; TRBD2 might be the D (6 bases). This CDR3 region has 14 residues. V was shortened by 7 bases and J by 3 bases, with 16 bases between the two germline ends. Germline V gene data show CDR1 as MDHEN and CDR2 as SYDVKM. CDR3 protein: CASNPRDSDYEQYF. In DNA, the CDR3 is TGTGCCAGCAACCCCCGGGACTCGGACTACGAGCAGTACTTC.

This rearrangement joins TRBV12-3 or TRBV12-4 to TRBJ2-7; 8 bases are a match to TRBD2. The V segment lost 4 bases and the J segment 12 bases; nucleotides outside the gene matches: 8. The CDR3 runs to 12 residues. The DNA of the CDR3 is TGTGCCAGCAGTTCCCCCGGGGGGGTTTGGTACTTC. This sequence encodes CASSSPGGVWYF.

This clonotype was detected once. An end of the junction does not agree with germline; a read error may underlie this. This chain uses TRBV4-1 with TRBJ2-2, with a possible D match to TRBD1 (8 bases). CDR1 MGHRA and CDR2 YSYEKL come from the germline V gene. The CDR3 is 13 residues long. CDR3 residues: CASRTGRAGELFF. CDR3 in DNA: TGTGCCAGCAGGACAGGGAGGGCCGGGGAGCTGTTTTTT.

This rearrangement joins TRBV6-2 or TRBV6-3 to TRBJ2-7; a weak D match, TRBD2 (6 bases). Looked up from germline, CDR1 is MNHEY and CDR2 is SVGEGT. The CDR3 has 14 residues. V was pared by 4 bases and J by 6 bases, with 16 bases between. In DNA, the CDR3 is TGTGCCAGCAGTTCTACTAGCATCCCTCTCGAGCAGTACGTC. As protein: CASSSTSIPLEQYV.

V is TRBV4-3 and J is TRBJ1-5, with TRBD1 matching over 8 bases. Losses at the gene ends were 2 bases for V and 2 bases for J; bases not matched to a gene: 2. Germline V gene lookup returns CDR1 LGHNA and CDR2 YSLEER. The CDR3 extends over 15 amino acids. CDR3 bases: TGCGCCAGCAGCCAATTGACAGGGGGCAATCAGCCCCAGCATTTT. As protein: CASSQLTGGNQPQHF.